A single sample is the source of the 20 T cell receptor beta chains below, sequenced in a study of T cell responses to AZD1222 COVID-19 vaccine. Clones were sequenced by immunoSEQ multiplex PCR, and TCRdb holds only the in-frame ones, with some missing. The table records 75,000 to 95,000 clones, 92% of them present only once. The source was peripheral blood, collected on day 0 of MenACWY control vaccination. These receptors were taken from an adult in good health.

V usage is TRBV2 and J usage is TRBJ1-4; TRBD1 aligns across 8 bases. V lost 6 bases, J lost 7 bases, and 10 bases stayed unmatched. Per germline, CDR1 SNHLY and CDR2 FYNNEI. The CDR3 contains 15 residues. The CDR3 region is CASSATGGEGEKLFF. CDR3 coding DNA: TGTGCCAGCAGCGCTACAGGGGGTGAGGGTGAAAAACTGTTTTTT.

The J gene is TRBJ1-3, the V gene TRBV7-2; D remains unclear. The V gene's germline CDR1 is SGHTA and CDR2 FQGNSA. The V and J ends lost 5 bases and 9 bases respectively, with 11 bases between them. The CDR3 loop spans 12 amino acids. CDR3 nucleotides: TGTGCCAGCAGCATCGAGGGTACCACCATATATTTT. Its translation is CASSIEGTTIYF. The full variable domain, in which reference TRBV7-2 and TRBJ1-3 provide the parts outside the CDR3, is GAGVSQSPSNKVTEKGKDVELRCDPISGHTALYWYRQSLGQGLEFLIYFQGNSAPDKSGLPSDRFSAERTGGSVSTLTIQRTQQEDSAVYLCASSIEGTTIYFGEGSWLTVV.

The rearrangement uses TRBV28 and TRBJ1-2; D remains ambiguous. CDR1 and CDR2 from the germline V gene are MDHEN and SYDVKM. This CDR3 comprises 17 residues. The ends were cut back, 7 bases at V and 6 bases at J, with 27 bases in the middle. The CDR3 region is CASTSRLVWGKRDGYTF. CDR3 in DNA: TGTGCCAGCACCTCTCGTCTGGTGTGGGGAAAGCGGGATGGCTACACCTTC.

The rearrangement links TRBV19 to TRBJ2-5, with 10 positions matching TRBD1. The germline gives CDR1 LNHDA, CDR2 SQIVND (reference sequence). This CDR3 contains 16 residues. V shed 6 bases, J shed 8 bases, and the junction held 15 bases outside the gene matches. This CDR3 reads CASSSYDRGLRGTQYF. The CDR3 DNA reads TGTGCCAGTAGCAGTTACGACAGGGGGCTCAGGGGAACCCAGTACTTC.

This clone showed up just once. V gene TRBV6-5 combines with J gene TRBJ2-1; 10 nucleotides match TRBD2. With 1 base clipped from V and 12 bases from J, the junction kept 6 bases outside the gene matches. This CDR3 contains 14 residues. Per the germline V gene, CDR1 is MNHEY and CDR2 is SVGAGI. CDR3 residues: CASSYWTSGTGQFF. CDR3 sequence (DNA): TGTGCCAGCAGTTACTGGACTAGCGGAACCGGGCAGTTCTTC.

This clone has only one observation. The CDR3 DNA is TGTGCCAGCAGCTTGTCTGGATGGGGGGCGAGGGCCGGGGAGCTGTTTTTT. Translated: CASSLSGWGARAGELFF. V gene TRBV5-4 combines with J gene TRBJ2-2, with D perhaps assigned TRBD1 or TRBD2 (6 bases each). Germline CDR1 is SGHNT and CDR2 is YYREEE (reference sequence). CDR3 size: 17 residues. V lost 1 base, J lost 6 bases, and 19 bases lay in between.

The chain uses TRBV7-9 and TRBJ2-3; D is ambiguous. V shed 0 bases and J shed 5 bases, with 6 bases lying between them. CDR3 length: 13 amino acids. Germline V CDR1 and CDR2: SEHNR, FQNEAQ (reference sequence). The DNA for the CDR3 is TGTGCCAGCAGCTTAGCGGACGGAGATACGCAGTATTTT. Translation gives CASSLADGDTQYF.

This clone occurred once. J is TRBJ2-6 and V is TRBV7-2, with 8 bases lining up with TRBD1. The CDR3 totals 17 residues. Germline values: CDR1 SGHTA, CDR2 FQGNSA. V was clipped by 3 bases and J by 2 bases; unmatched bases: 6. This chain's CDR3 is CASSFRTGLTGANVLTF. The CDR3 DNA follows: TGTGCCAGCAGCTTCCGGACAGGGCTCACTGGGGCCAACGTCCTGACTTTC.

V and J are TRBV7-9 and TRBJ2-2, with D unclear. The germline CDR1 and CDR2 sequences are SEHNR and FQNEAQ (reference sequence). V was cut by 10 bases and J by 7 bases, with 16 bases left in between. The CDR3 has 13 amino acids. The CDR3 DNA reads as TGTGCCAAACAAGGTTTCCCTTACGGGGAGCTGTTTTTT. This sequence encodes CAKQGFPYGELFF.

The V and J genes are TRBV11-3 and TRBJ2-5; TRBD2 might be the D (5 bases). This CDR3 is 14 amino acids long. V was pared by 5 bases and J by 2 bases, with 12 bases between. Germline assignment: CDR1 SGHNT and CDR2 YENEEA. The DNA of the CDR3 is TGTGCCAGCAGCCGAGGACTGGAGCAAGAGACCCAGTACTTC. It specifies CASSRGLEQETQYF.

The chain has TRBV27 and TRBJ2-7, with D uncertain. Germline-derived CDR1 and CDR2 are MNHEY and SMNVEV (reference sequence). Trimming stripped 5 bases from V and 3 bases from J, with 14 bases between. The length of the CDR3 is 14 residues. The DNA of the CDR3 is TGTGCCAGCAGTACCCCCGGAGCCATCTACGAGCAGTACTTC. Protein: CASSTPGAIYEQYF.

The chain carries TRBV5-1 and TRBJ2-2; 9 bases line up with TRBD2. V lost 0 bases, J lost 7 bases, and 4 bases stayed unmatched. The CDR3 runs to 15 residues. The germline gives CDR1 SGHRS, CDR2 YFSETQ. CDR3 region: CASSLGTAGGGELFF. The CDR3 DNA reads TGCGCCAGCAGCTTGGGTACAGCGGGAGGCGGGGAGCTGTTTTTT.

The V and J genes are TRBV2 and TRBJ2-7, with 12 bases lining up with TRBD1. The length of the CDR3 is 15 residues. Trimming cost V 5 bases and J 2 bases; bases outside gene matches: 4. CDR1 and CDR2 (germline): SNHLY, FYNNEI. The DNA of the CDR3 is TGTGCCAGCAGTCAGGGACAGGGGGCGACCTACGAGCAGTACTTC. Residues: CASSQGQGATYEQYF.

This chain connects TRBV30 to TRBJ1-5, with D perhaps TRBD1 (5 bases). The CDR3 is 14 amino acids. Trimming took 0 bases from V and 2 from J, leaving 8 bases between them. The germline V gene has CDR1 GTSNPN and CDR2 SVGIG (reference sequence). The CDR3 bases are TGTGCCTGGAGTGTGTGGGGCCGCAATCAGCCCCAGCATTTT. Amino acid sequence: CAWSVWGRNQPQHF.

This chain joins TRBV3-1 (or the pseudogene TRBV3-2) and TRBJ2-5; perhaps TRBD2 as D (6 bases). Germline V gene data show CDR1 as LGHDT and CDR2 as YNNKEL (reference sequence). The CDR3 consists of 16 residues. V lost 1 base and J 5 bases, leaving 17 bases between the germline ends. DNA for the CDR3: TGTGCCAGCAGCCAAGTCGGGACTCCGGTGGCGGAGACCCAGTACTTC. It yields the protein CASSQVGTPVAETQYF.

The V gene is TRBV19, the J gene TRBJ1-2; D is undetermined. The CDR3 spans 15 residues. V lost 3 bases and J 7 bases, leaving 18 bases between the germline ends. CDR1 and CDR2 (germline): LNHDA, SQIVND (reference sequence). CDR3 protein: CASSITGSLASGYTF. CDR3 nucleotides: TGTGCCAGTAGTATTACTGGGTCGTTGGCGAGTGGCTACACCTTC.

The gene calls are TRBV7-8 and TRBJ2-3, with D unclear. Trimming pared 0 bases from V and 4 bases from J, leaving 14 bases between. The CDR3 runs to 16 residues. Germline values: CDR1 SGHVS, CDR2 FQNEAQ. CDR3 in amino acids: CASSLAASMGADTQYF. The CDR3 bases are TGTGCCAGCAGCTTAGCGGCTAGTATGGGTGCAGATACGCAGTATTTT.

The V gene is TRBV7-2, the J gene TRBJ1-1; no definite D call. Germline CDR1 reads SGHTA; CDR2 reads FQGNSA. The CDR3 runs 14 residues. V was pared by 6 bases and J by 0 bases, with 11 bases between. CDR3 in DNA: TGTGCCAGCAGTCCCGGACGGATGAACACTGAAGCTTTCTTT. Protein: CASSPGRMNTEAFF.

DNA for the CDR3: TGTGCCAGTGGGACAGCTAAACAGCCCCAGCATTTT. As protein: CASGTAKQPQHF. The chain uses TRBV12-3 or TRBV12-4 and TRBJ1-5; TRBD1 matches at 7 bases. This CDR3 has 12 amino acids. Trimming took 9 bases from V and 7 from J; bases not matched to a gene: 6.

This sequence joins TRBV10-3 and TRBJ1-4, with a possible D match to TRBD1 (5 bases). V shed 10 bases and J shed 8 bases, with 17 bases lying between them. This CDR3 contains 13 residues. CDR1 is ENHRY, CDR2 SYGVKD, per germline. The CDR3 DNA follows: TGTGCCACGGCTCGGGGCCCCGGCGAAAAACTGTTTTTT. Translated: CATARGPGEKLFF.